The next 10 T cell receptor beta chains were all read from a single sample in a study of T cell changes during pregnancy in multiple sclerosis. TCRdb's copy holds only in-frame clones and misses some; the assay was immunoSEQ multiplex PCR. The sample lists 70,000 to 75,000 clones, about 85% seen once, with approximately 3.3% in the top ten. Here the sequenced sample was peripheral blood, taken before pregnancy. These receptors all stem from a female donor with multiple sclerosis, enrolled in a pregnancy study.

The rearrangement joins TRBV19 to TRBJ2-1; TRBD2 is a possible D gene (6 bases). The CDR3 runs to 14 residues. The germline V gene encodes CDR1 LNHDA and CDR2 SQIVND (reference sequence). Trimming pared 5 bases from V and 3 bases from J, leaving 11 bases between. The CDR3 DNA is TGTGCCAGTAGTCTGGGGAGGATCTACAATGAGCAGTTCTTC. Translation: CASSLGRIYNEQFF.

The table lists this clone with a count of one. This sequence joins TRBV18 and TRBJ1-1; 7 nucleotides match TRBD1. Germline lookup yields CDR1 KGHSH and CDR2 LQKENI. V was pared by 2 bases and J by 6 bases, with 3 bases of the junction left unmatched. This CDR3 region has 13 residues. The CDR3 here is CASSPGDSPEAFF. Here the CDR3 DNA reads TGTGCCAGCTCACCAGGGGACAGCCCTGAAGCTTTCTTT.

The CDR3 DNA reads as TGTGCCTGGAGACGAGCGGGAGCGACCACCGGGGAGCTGTTTTTT. It encodes CAWRRAGATTGELFF. The chain links TRBV30 to TRBJ2-2; 8 nucleotides agree with TRBD2. The CDR3 contains 15 residues. Trimming at V came to 3 bases and at J to 4 bases, leaving 7 bases not matched to a gene. From germline, CDR1 is GTSNPN and CDR2 SVGIG (reference sequence).

The V and J genes are TRBV5-1 and TRBJ1-4; unclear D gene. This CDR3 has 17 residues. Trimming cost V 0 bases and J 11 bases, with 23 bases left between them. The germline gives CDR1 SGHRS, CDR2 YFSETQ. Here the CDR3 reads CASSLGLPGEGPGKLFF. The DNA for the CDR3 is TGCGCCAGCAGCTTGGGGCTCCCGGGCGAGGGCCCCGGGAAACTGTTTTTT.

This sequence joins TRBV6-4 and TRBJ2-1; D is possibly TRBD1 (8 bases). CDR1 is MRHNA, CDR2 SNTAGT, per germline. The CDR3 runs to 15 residues. V lost 2 bases and J lost 4, with 12 bases in between. Written as DNA, the CDR3 is TGTGCCAGCAGTGACGCACAGGGGGGGTACAATGAGCAGTTCTTC. This gives the protein CASSDAQGGYNEQFF.

The rearrangement links TRBV6-5 to TRBJ2-5; D unclear. The CDR3 is 12 amino acids. The germline V gene has CDR1 MNHEY and CDR2 SVGAGI. V was clipped by 5 bases and J by 5 bases, with 9 bases between them. The CDR3 loop is CASSLAGETQYF. The CDR3 nucleotides are TGTGCCAGCAGTCTGGCCGGGGAGACCCAGTACTTC.

The rearrangement joins TRBV7-9 to TRBJ1-4; possibly TRBD1 for D (5 bases). Germline CDR1 reads SEHNR; CDR2 reads FQNEAQ (reference sequence). This CDR3 is 13 amino acids long. V gave up 5 bases and J gave up 5 bases, with 9 bases separating them. The CDR3 DNA reads TGTGCCAGCAGCCCTGGGGCCAATGAAAAACTGTTTTTT. Protein: CASSPGANEKLFF.

The J gene is TRBJ2-4, the V gene TRBV18; 9 bases fit TRBD1. In germline, CDR1 is KGHSH, CDR2 LQKENI. This CDR3 region has 16 residues. V shed 1 base, J shed 2 bases, and the junction held 3 bases outside the gene matches. The CDR3 bases are TGTGCCAGCTCACCACGACAGGGGGACTCCAAAAACATTCAGTACTTC. It codes for CASSPRQGDSKNIQYF.

This sequence joins TRBV29-1 and TRBJ2-5, with 10 bases identical to TRBD2. V dropped 4 bases and J dropped 5; count of bases not matched to a gene: 7. Per germline, CDR1 SQVTM and CDR2 ANQGSEA. The CDR3 is 14 residues long. In DNA form, the CDR3 reads TGCAGCGTTGCAGCTAGCGGGAGTGCGGAGACCCAGTACTTC. Encoded protein: CSVAASGSAETQYF.

This clone was observed a single time. The CDR3 sequence is CAISPGTPGNTIYF. DNA for the CDR3: TGTGCCATCAGTCCGGGAACCCCTGGAAACACCATATATTTT. The genes are TRBV10-3 and TRBJ1-3; D remains unclear. Germline loops: CDR1 ENHRY, CDR2 SYGVKD. The V gene lost 5 bases and the J gene lost 2 bases, with 10 bases spanning the gap. The CDR3 is 14 residues long.